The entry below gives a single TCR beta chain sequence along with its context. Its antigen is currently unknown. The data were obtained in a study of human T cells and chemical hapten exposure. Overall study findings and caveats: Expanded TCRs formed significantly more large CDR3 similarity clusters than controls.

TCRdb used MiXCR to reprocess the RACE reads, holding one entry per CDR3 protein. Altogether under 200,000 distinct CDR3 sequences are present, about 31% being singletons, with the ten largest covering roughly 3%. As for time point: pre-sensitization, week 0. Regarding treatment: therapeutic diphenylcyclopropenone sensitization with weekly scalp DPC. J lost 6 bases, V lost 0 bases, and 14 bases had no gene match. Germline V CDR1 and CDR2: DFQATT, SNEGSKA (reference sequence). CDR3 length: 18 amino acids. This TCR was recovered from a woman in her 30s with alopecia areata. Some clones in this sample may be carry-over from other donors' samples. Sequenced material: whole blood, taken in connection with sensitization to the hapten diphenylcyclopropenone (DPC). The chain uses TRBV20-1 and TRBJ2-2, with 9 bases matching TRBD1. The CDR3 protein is CSARDAYTNRGLAGELFF. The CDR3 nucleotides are TGCAGTGCTAGAGACGCCTACACCAACAGGGGGCTTGCCGGGGAGCTGTTTTTT.